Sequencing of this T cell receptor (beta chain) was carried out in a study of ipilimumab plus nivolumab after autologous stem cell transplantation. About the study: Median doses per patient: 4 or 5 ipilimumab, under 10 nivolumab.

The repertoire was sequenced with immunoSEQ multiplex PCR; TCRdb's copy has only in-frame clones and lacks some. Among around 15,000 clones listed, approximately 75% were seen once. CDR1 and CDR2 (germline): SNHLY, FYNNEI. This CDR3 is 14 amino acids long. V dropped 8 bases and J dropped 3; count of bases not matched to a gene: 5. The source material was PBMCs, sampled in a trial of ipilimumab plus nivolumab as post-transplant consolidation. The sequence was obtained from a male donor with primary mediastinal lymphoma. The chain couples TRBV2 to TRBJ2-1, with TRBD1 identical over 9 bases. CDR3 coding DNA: TGTGCCAGCGGAAGACAGGGGGTCTACAATGAGCAGTTCTTC. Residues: CASGRQGVYNEQFF.